The rows below give T cell receptor beta chains drawn from one sample of a study of CD8 T cells in ankylosing spondylitis. TCRdb reprocessed the 5' RACE reads via MiXCR and lists one record per CDR3 protein. This sample has about 340,000 distinct CDR3 sequences, with roughly 15% found just once. Input material: blood, either unsorted or a sorted T cell fraction (not recorded which). Receptors originate from a male donor with ankylosing spondylitis or in good health (not recorded which). The CDR3 runs from the conserved cysteine through the conserved F or W. A clone size is listed for some rows: how often the clone was seen (once, few, many), or a class if it is expanded.

many	TRBV12-3/TRBV12-4	TRBJ1-2	13	CASRGTGGVGYTF
.	TRBV12-3/TRBV12-4	TRBJ1-2	13	CASSFEGGYGYTF
.	TRBV5-1	TRBJ1-2	15	CASSLGIRSYYGYTF
.	TRBV15	TRBJ2-2	13	CATSKGLTGELFF
.	TRBV12-3/TRBV12-4	TRBJ1-2	15	CASSLLGRTNYGYTF
few	TRBV5-1	TRBJ2-7	18	CASSLELSGQGSNYEQYF
.	TRBV6-5	TRBJ2-1	11	CASRGVLTQFF
.	TRBV30	TRBJ2-4	13	CAWSRGRKNIQYF
.	TRBV5-1	TRBJ2-5	14	CASSLGANQETQYF
few	TRBV3-1	TRBJ2-5	15	CASSQEPQGQETQYF
.	TRBV11-2	TRBJ2-2	15	CASSSVRQNTGELFF
few	TRBV7-2	TRBJ2-3	12	CASSPRSDTQYF
few	TRBV27	TRBJ2-5	14	CASSLGDSGETQYF
.	TRBV6-6	TRBJ2-3	13	CASSKAQVDTQYF
.	TRBV20-1	TRBJ1-2	13	CSAREDTNYGYTF
few	TRBV6-1	TRBJ2-3	14	CASRRTIYTDTQYF
many	TRBV12-3/TRBV12-4	TRBJ1-6	16	CASSSDGTGEGSPLHF
few	TRBV27	TRBJ1-2	16	CASSTITTGTNYGYTF
few	TRBV2	TRBJ2-2	15	CASSRDRGQIGELFF
.	TRBV10-3	TRBJ2-7	14	CAISQGGELSEQYF
.	TRBV7-9	TRBJ2-7	14	CASSLEGTSYEQYF
few	TRBV29-1	TRBJ1-1	8	CSVGGAFF
few	TRBV20-1	TRBJ2-1	14	CSAHTSGRRNEQFF
few	TRBV27	TRBJ1-1	13	CASMLVRGTEAFF
.	TRBV7-2	TRBJ1-1	14	CASSQGTVPSEAFF
.	TRBV7-9	TRBJ2-4	16	CASSPGGTANRNIQYF
many	TRBV12-3/TRBV12-4	TRBJ2-5	11	CASSPSATQYF
few	TRBV5-6	TRBJ2-5	13	CASSKGVGETQYF
.	TRBV7-8	TRBJ2-7	18	CASSYLARQGGISYEQYF
.	TRBV12-3/TRBV12-4	TRBJ1-2	14	CASSLLSGYYGYTF
.	TRBV5-2	TRBJ2-3	13	CASGPGSTDTQYF
.	TRBV6-1	TRBJ1-6	15	CASSEEAAYNSPLHF
.	TRBV10-3	TRBJ1-1	15	CAISEYSSRGTEAFF
.	TRBV5-5	TRBJ2-2	16	CASSWTGSLDTGELFF
few	TRBV7-9	TRBJ2-1	14	CASSLLATEDEQFF
.	TRBV7-9	TRBJ2-5	12	CASSRASETQYF
many	TRBV10-1	TRBJ2-7	13	CASSESTVREQYF
few	TRBV10-3	TRBJ1-3	16	CATQETGSHSGNTIYF
few	TRBV29-1	TRBJ2-7	13	CSVETGLSYEQYF
.	TRBV18	TRBJ2-7	13	CASSPKGSHEQYF
.	TRBV7-9	TRBJ2-5	13	CASSLRDQETQYF
few	TRBV18	TRBJ2-5	13	CASTDSGEETQYF
.	TRBV6-5	TRBJ2-5	14	CASSSGSLVGTQYF
few	TRBV5-1	TRBJ2-2	13	CASSLRTTGELFF
.	TRBV4-1	TRBJ2-5	15	CASSQDARGQETQYF
few	TRBV5-1	TRBJ1-2	15	CASSLGTGYGYGYTF
few	TRBV4-1	TRBJ1-2	15	CASSQTGAAFYGYTF
many	TRBV5-6	TRBJ1-2	16	CASSKRWQDLWYGYTF
few	TRBV3-1	TRBJ1-2	15	CASSQGGRENYGYTF
few	TRBV6-5	TRBJ2-5	14	CASSYPGGQETQYF